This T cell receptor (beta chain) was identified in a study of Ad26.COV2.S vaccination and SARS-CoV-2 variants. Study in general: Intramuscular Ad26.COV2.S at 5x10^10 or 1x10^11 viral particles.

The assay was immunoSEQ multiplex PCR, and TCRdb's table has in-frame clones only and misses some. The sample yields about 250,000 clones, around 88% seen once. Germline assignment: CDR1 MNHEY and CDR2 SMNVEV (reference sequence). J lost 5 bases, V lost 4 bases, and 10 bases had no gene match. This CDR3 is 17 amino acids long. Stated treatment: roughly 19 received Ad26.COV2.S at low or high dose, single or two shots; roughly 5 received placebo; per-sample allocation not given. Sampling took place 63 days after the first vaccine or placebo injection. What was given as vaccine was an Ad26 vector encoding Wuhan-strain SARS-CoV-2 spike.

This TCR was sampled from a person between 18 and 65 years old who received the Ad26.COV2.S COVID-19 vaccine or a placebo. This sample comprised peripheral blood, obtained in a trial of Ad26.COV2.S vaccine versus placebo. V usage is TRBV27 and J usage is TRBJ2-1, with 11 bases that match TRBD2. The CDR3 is CASSSRGGLADHNEQFF. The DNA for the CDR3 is TGTGCCAGCAGTTCTAGGGGGGGACTAGCGGATCACAATGAGCAGTTCTTC.